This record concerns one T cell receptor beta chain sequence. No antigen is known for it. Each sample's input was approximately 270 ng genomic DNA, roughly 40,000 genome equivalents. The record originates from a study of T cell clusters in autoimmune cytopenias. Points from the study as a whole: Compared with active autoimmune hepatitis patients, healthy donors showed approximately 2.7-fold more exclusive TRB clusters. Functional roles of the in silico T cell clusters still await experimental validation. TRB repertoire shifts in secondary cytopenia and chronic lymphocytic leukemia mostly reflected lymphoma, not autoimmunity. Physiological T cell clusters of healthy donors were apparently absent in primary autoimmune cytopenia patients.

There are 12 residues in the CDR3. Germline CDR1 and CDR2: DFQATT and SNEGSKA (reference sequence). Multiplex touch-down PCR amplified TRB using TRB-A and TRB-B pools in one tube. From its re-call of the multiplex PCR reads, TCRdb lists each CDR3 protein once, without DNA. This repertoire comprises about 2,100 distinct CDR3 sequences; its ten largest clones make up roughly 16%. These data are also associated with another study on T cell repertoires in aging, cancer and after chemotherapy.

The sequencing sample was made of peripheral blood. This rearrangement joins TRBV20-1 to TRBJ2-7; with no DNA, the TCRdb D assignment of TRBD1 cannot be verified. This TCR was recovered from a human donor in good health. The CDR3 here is CSAGQGTYEQYF.